The 22 T cell receptor beta chains below were found in one sample sequenced in a study of CD8 T cells in ankylosing spondylitis. No antigens are known for them. Study-wide findings and caveats: Roughly 8 highly homologous variants made up a TCR beta motif, and this motif appeared characteristic of ankylosing spondylitis blood.

One entry per CDR3 protein, called by TCRdb with MiXCR from the 5' RACE reads. The repertoire has fewer than 650,000 distinct CDR3 sequences, roughly 12% of them found once; the top ten carry nearly 7%. The sequenced sample was blood, either unsorted or a sorted T cell fraction (not recorded which). The receptors derive from a male donor with ankylosing spondylitis.

This clonotype was detected a few times. The chain is built from TRBV5-1 and TRBJ2-1; 10 nucleotides match TRBD2. The J segment lost 8 bases and the V segment lost 0 bases, leaving 8 bases of the junction unmatched. This CDR3 is built from 16 residues. Looked up from germline, CDR1 is SGHRS and CDR2 is YFSETQ. CDR3 amino acids: CASSLGLAGDADEQFF. The CDR3 nucleotides read TGCGCCAGCAGCTTGGGCCTAGCGGGAGACGCGGATGAGCAGTTCTTC. The variable domain in full, completed from reference TRBV5-1 and TRBJ2-1, reads KAGVTQTPRYLIKTRGQQVTLSCSPISGHRSVSWYQQTPGQGLQFLFEYFSETQRNKGNFPGRFSGRQFSNSRSEMNVSTLELGDSALYLCASSLGLAGDADEQFFGPGTRLTVL.

The CDR3 spells CASSLTGDWQQFF. CDR3 in DNA: TGTGCCAGCAGCTTGACCGGGGATTGGCAGCAGTTCTTC. This chain connects TRBV5-6 to TRBJ2-1; tentatively, D is TRBD2 (5 bases). This CDR3 is 13 amino acids long. Germline V CDR1 and CDR2: SGHDT, YYEEEE. V was clipped by 1 base and J by 11 bases, with 13 bases between them.

This clonotype was detected a few times. V is TRBV19 and J is TRBJ1-1; TRBD1 agrees at 7 bases. The ends lost 5 bases at V and 1 base at J; junction bases unmatched: 4. Germline CDR1 reads LNHDA; CDR2 reads SQIVND (reference sequence). The CDR3 is 14 residues long. In nucleotides, the CDR3 is TGTGCCAGTAGTCCGGACAGGAAGAACACTGAAGCTTTCTTT. It codes for CASSPDRKNTEAFF. The variable domain in full, completed from reference TRBV19 and TRBJ1-1, reads DGGITQSPKYLFRKEGQNVTLSCEQNLNHDAMYWYRQDPGQGLRLIYYSQIVNDFQKGDIAEGYSVSREKKESFPLTVTSAQKNPTAFYLCASSPDRKNTEAFFGQGTRLTVV.

This clonotype was counted only a few times. This chain uses TRBV6-2 or TRBV6-3 with TRBJ2-1; D may be TRBD2 (5 bases). This CDR3 is built from 13 residues. V lost 6 bases to trimming and J lost 1 base, with 7 bases between them. The germline CDR1 and CDR2 sequences are MNHEY and SVGEGT. The CDR3 spells CASREASYNEQFF. The CDR3 DNA reads as TGTGCCAGCAGGGAGGCGTCCTACAATGAGCAGTTCTTC.

The genes are TRBV29-1 and TRBJ2-2; 7 positions agree with TRBD1. Germline trimming cut 6 bases from V and 6 bases from J; bases unmatched to any gene: 4. CDR3 size: 12 residues. CDR1 is SQVTM and CDR2 is ANQGSEA in the germline V gene. The CDR3 DNA follows: TGCAGCGTCACTAGGGGGCCCGGGGAGCTGTTTTTT. Protein: CSVTRGPGELFF.

This clonotype appeared a few times. The chain links TRBV6-4 to TRBJ2-3, with TRBD2 matching over 9 bases. The J segment lost 4 bases and the V segment lost 8 bases, leaving 13 bases of the junction unmatched. The length of the CDR3 is 16 residues. CDR1 and CDR2 (germline): MRHNA, SNTAGT. The CDR3 loop is CASYRRRAGGPDTQYF. The CDR3 nucleotides read TGTGCCAGCTACCGAAGACGAGCGGGAGGCCCAGATACGCAGTATTTT.

The chain is built from TRBV10-3 and TRBJ2-6, with D unresolved. V lost 8 bases and J 0 bases, leaving 14 bases between the germline ends. Per the germline V gene, CDR1 is ENHRY and CDR2 is SYGVKD. This CDR3 is 16 amino acids long. CDR3 DNA: TGTGCCATCTCGCGGATCCTTAACTCTGGGGCCAACGTCCTGACTTTC. It yields the protein CAISRILNSGANVLTF.

This chain joins TRBV29-1 and TRBJ1-2; D unclear. The CDR3 sequence is 13 residues long. The germline CDR1 and CDR2 sequences are SQVTM and ANQGSEA. V was cut by 5 bases and J by 0 bases, with 10 bases left in between. CDR3 DNA: TGCAGCGTTCTTCGGACTGCTAACTATGGCTACACCTTC. Protein product: CSVLRTANYGYTF.

The chain combines TRBV11-3 with TRBJ2-1; TRBD2 matches 11 bases. Germline assignment: CDR1 SGHNT and CDR2 YENEEA. V was clipped by 3 bases and J by 10 bases; unmatched bases: 5. The CDR3 is 14 amino acids. The CDR3 region is CASSFSGTSGEQFF. The CDR3 DNA reads as TGTGCCAGCAGCTTTTCCGGGACTAGCGGAGAGCAGTTCTTC.

There are many counts of this clonotype. V usage is TRBV20-1 and J usage is TRBJ2-1; 11 nucleotides agree with TRBD1. The V gene end was trimmed by 5 bases and the J gene end by 5 bases; junction bases not matched to a gene: 8. The CDR3 contains 15 residues. The germline V gene encodes CDR1 DFQATT and CDR2 SNEGSKA (reference sequence). DNA for the CDR3: TGCAGTGCTCCTCCGGGACAGGGGGTAAACAATGAGCAGTTCTTC. Protein product: CSAPPGQGVNNEQFF.

This chain connects TRBV20-1 to TRBJ1-1; possible D gene TRBD1, 5 bases. This CDR3 region has 13 residues. Trimming stripped 5 bases from V and 1 base from J, with 11 bases between. Germline assignment: CDR1 DFQATT and CDR2 SNEGSKA (reference sequence). The CDR3 region is CSAGGGSNTEAFF. The CDR3 DNA sequence: TGCAGTGCTGGGGGAGGGTCGAACACTGAAGCTTTCTTT.

V gene TRBV5-1 combines with J gene TRBJ2-7; 15 bases are a match to TRBD2. The CDR3 extends over 17 amino acids. V trimming: 4 bases; J trimming: 2 bases; junction bases outside the gene matches: 7. Per germline, CDR1 SGHRS and CDR2 YFSETQ. The CDR3 sequence is CASSRGTSGRFPYEQYV. The DNA for the CDR3 is TGCGCCAGCAGCCGAGGGACTAGCGGGAGGTTCCCCTACGAGCAGTACGTC.

The chain is built from TRBV5-1 and TRBJ2-5; TRBD2 aligns across 11 bases. There are 18 residues in the CDR3. The V and J ends lost 4 bases and 5 bases, in that order; junction bases with no gene match: 16. In germline, CDR1 is SGHRS, CDR2 YFSETQ. The CDR3 bases are TGCGCCAGCAGCCGACTGGTTCTAGCGGGAGGCTCCTCGGAGACCCAGTACTTC. Protein product: CASSRLVLAGGSSETQYF.

This clonotype was found once. The V gene is TRBV24-1, the J gene TRBJ1-5, with D perhaps matching TRBD1 (5 bases). V dropped 0 bases and J dropped 6 bases, with 5 bases sitting between them. Germline assignment: CDR1 KGHDR and CDR2 SFDVKD. The CDR3 extends over 13 amino acids. CDR3 DNA: TGTGCCACCAGTGATTTGCAGGGTCAGCCCCAGCATTTT. Translated: CATSDLQGQPQHF.

This clonotype was observed a handful of times. The rearrangement joins TRBV19 to TRBJ2-1; a possible D gene is TRBD1 (6 bases). This CDR3 region has 15 residues. CDR1 and CDR2 (germline): LNHDA, SQIVND (reference sequence). V was pared by 2 bases and J by 2 bases, with 10 bases between. CDR3 DNA: TGTGCCAGTAGTATATTGGGGGCCCCCTACAATGAGCAGTTCTTC. Its translation: CASSILGAPYNEQFF.

The table lists this clonotype with many counts. This chain joins TRBV12-3 or TRBV12-4 and TRBJ2-1; 8 nucleotides align to TRBD2. J gave up 2 bases and V 3 bases, and 0 bases lay outside the gene matches. The CDR3 sequence is 14 residues long. The CDR3 DNA follows: TGTGCCAGCAGTTTTAGCGGGACCTACAATGAGCAGTTCTTC. Protein sequence: CASSFSGTYNEQFF.

The CDR3 DNA reads TGTGCCAGCAGCTTGGACGGGGCTCGGCGGCGAGAGACCCAGTACTTC. Its translation: CASSLDGARRRETQYF. J is TRBJ2-5 and V is TRBV5-6; D may correspond to TRBD1 or TRBD2 (5 bases each). CDR1 and CDR2 (germline): SGHDT, YYEEEE. The length of the CDR3 is 16 residues. With 0 bases removed from V and 4 bases from J, the gap between germline ends came to 16 bases.

This clonotype showed up just a few times. The chain employs TRBV20-1 and TRBJ2-3; possibly TRBD1 for D (5 bases). The CDR3 loop spans 14 amino acids. The V and J ends lost 0 bases and 7 bases respectively, with 14 bases between them. Germline V lookup: CDR1 DFQATT, CDR2 SNEGSKA (reference sequence). The CDR3 sequence is CSARDRGRINTQYF. As DNA, the CDR3 is TGCAGTGCTAGAGATAGGGGCAGGATTAATACGCAGTATTTT.

The CDR3 DNA reads as TGCAGTGCTACTGCCGACAGGGGGCGCCTAGATGGCTACACCTTC. This encodes CSATADRGRLDGYTF. The genes are TRBV20-1 and TRBJ1-2; 10 nucleotides agree with TRBD1. Trimming took 4 bases from V and 6 from J; bases not matched to a gene: 11. Germline V gene data show CDR1 as DFQATT and CDR2 as SNEGSKA (reference sequence). There are 15 residues in the CDR3.

The CDR3, as DNA: TGTGCCAGCAGCTTAGCATCAGGGGTTGGGGCCAACGTCCTGACTTTC. Translation: CASSLASGVGANVLTF. The chain employs TRBV7-9 and TRBJ2-6; weak D call: TRBD1 (6 bases). V dropped 0 bases and J dropped 3 bases, with 9 bases sitting between them. Germline CDR1 and CDR2: SEHNR and FQNEAQ (reference sequence). The CDR3 loop spans 16 amino acids.

The chain recombines TRBV11-1 with TRBJ2-1, with TRBD2 matching over 11 bases. V gave up 6 bases and J gave up 9 bases; unmatched junction bases: 19. The CDR3 has 18 residues. Per germline, CDR1 SGHAT and CDR2 FQDESV (reference sequence). This CDR3 is CASRPRGLGTSGFGEQFF. The CDR3 nucleotides read TGTGCCAGCAGACCTCGGGGGCTCGGGACTAGCGGCTTCGGTGAGCAGTTCTTC.

The J gene is TRBJ1-1, the V gene TRBV18; no reliable D call. This CDR3 has 14 residues. V was clipped by 5 bases and J by 7 bases, with 17 bases between them. Germline V gene lookup returns CDR1 KGHSH and CDR2 LQKENI. CDR3 in DNA: TGTGCCAGCTCAGAGACACTCTCGATGGGTGAAGCTTTCTTT. Translated: CASSETLSMGEAFF.